These T cell receptor beta chains were read from a single sample in a study of blood T cell repertoires in COVID-19. The repertoire was sequenced with immunoSEQ multiplex PCR; TCRdb's copy has only in-frame clones and lacks some. The table records about 95,000 clones, 70% to 90% of them present only once. The sequencing sample was made of peripheral blood. All receptors derive from a man in his forties or fifties with COVID-19, enrolled during active disease. CDR3s include the opening cysteine and the closing phenylalanine or tryptophan. D genes are given only for firm matches. A row's size may be missing; if present it is once, few, many or a size class.

D	V	size	J	CDR3	DNA
NA	TRBV6-5	NA	TRBJ1-5	CASSYSRFGNQPQHF	TGTGCCAGCAGTTACTCCCGGTTCGGCAATCAGCCCCAGCATTTT
TRBD1	TRBV30	once	TRBJ2-1	CAWSMGQGLNEQFF	TGTGCCTGGAGTATGGGACAGGGGTTGAATGAGCAGTTCTTC
NA	TRBV7-8	NA	TRBJ1-4	CASSFQTGPGGNEKLFF	TGTGCCAGCAGCTTTCAGACAGGCCCCGGTGGCAATGAAAAACTGTTTTTT
NA	TRBV28	NA	TRBJ2-1	CASSLFLQKFGNEQFF	TGTGCCAGCAGTTTATTTCTACAGAAATTTGGCAATGAGCAGTTCTTC
NA	TRBV3-1/TRBV3-2	NA	TRBJ1-3	CASSQVFIHQTDSGNTIYF	TGTGCCAGCAGCCAAGTTTTTATCCATCAGACTGACTCTGGAAACACCATATATTTT
NA	TRBV19	NA	TRBJ2-7	CASSIGPRQDYEQYF	TGTGCCAGTAGTATAGGCCCCCGGCAGGACTACGAGCAGTACTTC
TRBD2	TRBV9	NA	TRBJ2-3	CASSGAGARTDTQYF	TGTGCCAGCAGCGGAGCGGGGGCACGCACAGATACGCAGTATTTT
TRBD2	TRBV4-3	few	TRBJ2-7	CASSQDLERGEQYF	TGCGCCAGCAGCCAAGATCTGGAGCGGGGGGAGCAGTACTTC
NA	TRBV24-1	NA	TRBJ2-7	CATSDSRTATYEQYF	TGTGCCACCAGTGATTCTCGGACTGCCACCTACGAGCAGTACTTC
TRBD2	TRBV9	NA	TRBJ2-5	CASNPAGGTQETQYF	TGTGCCAGCAACCCAGCGGGGGGGACCCAAGAGACCCAGTACTTC
TRBD1	TRBV18	NA	TRBJ1-6	CASSPPTGTGLSPLHF	TGTGCCAGCTCACCACCGACCGGGACAGGTCTGTCACCCCTCCACTTT
NA	TRBV7-2	NA	TRBJ1-3	CASSLSGFGNTIYF	TGTGCCAGCAGCTTATCAGGGTTTGGAAACACCATATATTTT
TRBD2	TRBV6-5	NA	TRBJ2-3	CASMASGVADTQYF	TGTGCCAGCATGGCTAGCGGGGTCGCAGATACGCAGTATTTT
TRBD1	TRBV7-9	NA	TRBJ1-1	CASSSTTGAPTEAFF	TGTGCCAGCAGCTCTACCACAGGGGCGCCCACTGAAGCTTTCTTT
TRBD1	TRBV6-2/TRBV6-3	NA	TRBJ1-5	CASSYSPGQGSTKGNQPQHF	TGTGCCAGCAGTTACTCGCCCGGACAGGGGTCAACAAAAGGCAATCAGCCCCAGCATTTT
TRBD1	TRBV6-2/TRBV6-3	NA	TRBJ1-1	CASSLRQGGLTEAFF	TGTGCCAGCAGTCTTCGACAGGGGGGACTCACTGAAGCTTTCTTT
NA	TRBV3-1/TRBV3-2	NA	TRBJ2-3	CASSQGSRTGTSCTDTQYF	TGTGCCAGCAGCCAAGGAAGCCGTACCGGGACTTCCTGCACAGATACGCAGTATTTT
NA	TRBV4-1	once	TRBJ2-7	CASSQDPSRTYEQYF	TGCGCCAGCAGCCAAGATCCGAGCAGGACCTACGAGCAGTACTTC
NA	TRBV18	NA	TRBJ1-2	CASSPKEGNYGYTF	TGTGCCAGCTCACCAAAGGAGGGTAACTATGGCTACACCTTC
TRBD1	TRBV28	NA	TRBJ1-2	CASSQGASNYGYTF	TGTGCCAGCAGCCAGGGGGCGTCTAACTATGGCTACACCTTC
TRBD2	TRBV5-4	few	TRBJ2-1	CASSLLVMGGDNEQFF	TGTGCCAGCAGCTTATTGGTAATGGGGGGGGACAATGAGCAGTTCTTC
NA	TRBV24-1	NA	TRBJ1-2	CATSQTGDRSSGYTF	TGTGCCACCAGCCAGACCGGAGACAGGAGTTCTGGCTACACCTTC
TRBD1	TRBV19	NA	TRBJ1-5	CASNYDRVQNQPQHF	TGTGCCAGTAACTATGACAGGGTCCAAAATCAGCCCCAGCATTTT
TRBD1	TRBV14	NA	TRBJ2-2	CASSSGTGIGELFF	TGTGCCAGCAGTTCCGGGACAGGGATCGGGGAGCTGTTTTTT
TRBD2	TRBV18	NA	TRBJ2-7	CASSPGRGSYEQYF	TGTGCCAGCTCCCCGGGGAGGGGATCCTACGAGCAGTACTTC
TRBD1	TRBV11-2	NA	TRBJ1-1	CASSPRTGGTEAFF	TGTGCCAGCAGCCCAAGGACAGGCGGCACTGAAGCTTTCTTT
NA	TRBV6-1	NA	TRBJ2-7	CASSDTGFEQYF	TGTGCCAGCAGTGACACAGGGTTCGAGCAGTACTTC
NA	TRBV6-5	NA	TRBJ1-3	CASSLGHYSGNTIYF	TGTGCCAGCAGTTTAGGACATTACTCTGGAAACACCATATATTTT
NA	TRBV30	NA	TRBJ1-1	CAWSITVNTEAFF	TGTGCCTGGAGTATAACGGTGAACACTGAAGCTTTCTTT
NA	TRBV15	NA	TRBJ1-6	CATSERQSSYNSPLHF	TGTGCCACCAGCGAGAGACAGAGCTCCTATAATTCACCCCTCCACTTT
NA	TRBV11-2	NA	TRBJ2-7	CASSLDGGLRAYEQYF	TGTGCCAGCAGCTTAGATGGAGGGCTCCGAGCCTACGAGCAGTACTTC
TRBD1	TRBV5-4	NA	TRBJ2-7	CASSLGQGRYEQYF	TGTGCCAGCAGCTTGGGACAGGGCCGCTACGAGCAGTACTTC
TRBD1	TRBV19	NA	TRBJ2-5	CASNPGRGRETQYF	TGTGCCAGTAACCCGGGCAGGGGGCGAGAGACCCAGTACTTC
NA	TRBV9	once	TRBJ2-2	CASSLDGGGTGELFF	TGTGCCAGCAGCTTGGACGGGGGAGGCACCGGGGAGCTGTTTTTT
TRBD1	TRBV7-9	NA	TRBJ2-2	CASSLTLTGANTGELFF	TGTGCCAGCAGCTTAACCCTGACAGGGGCGAACACCGGGGAGCTGTTTTTT
NA	TRBV10-3	NA	TRBJ1-5	CAINGHPGQPQHF	TGTGCCATCAATGGACACCCTGGGCAGCCCCAGCATTTT
TRBD2	TRBV7-6	NA	TRBJ2-1	CASSPRLAENNEQFF	TGTGCCAGCAGCCCCAGGCTAGCGGAAAACAATGAGCAGTTCTTC
NA	TRBV20-1	NA	TRBJ1-1	CSALSGKAFF	TGCAGTGCCCTATCAGGGAAAGCTTTCTTT
NA	TRBV20-1	NA	TRBJ1-1	CSPSQQAFF	TGCAGCCCTTCACAGCAAGCTTTCTTT
TRBD1	TRBV2	NA	TRBJ1-1	CASSAGQGRTEAFF	TGTGCCAGCAGTGCGGGACAGGGGAGGACTGAAGCTTTCTTT
TRBD1	TRBV10-3	NA	TRBJ1-4	CATRTGAASNEKLFF	TGTGCCACCAGGACAGGGGCCGCGTCAAATGAAAAACTGTTTTTT
TRBD1	TRBV3-1/TRBV3-2	NA	TRBJ1-5	CASSQTTGAGQPQHF	TGTGCCAGCAGCCAAACGACAGGGGCAGGGCAGCCCCAGCATTTT
TRBD1	TRBV10-2	NA	TRBJ2-5	CASRTGTGRGQTQYF	TGCGCCAGCAGAACTGGGACAGGGAGGGGGCAGACCCAGTACTTC
NA	TRBV6-5	NA	TRBJ1-4	CASNIDRINEKLFF	TGTGCCAGCAATATAGACAGGATTAATGAAAAACTGTTTTTT
NA	TRBV6-4	once	TRBJ1-5	CASSDSGTGLIRQPQHF	TGTGCCAGCAGTGACTCAGGCACAGGTCTCATCCGACAGCCCCAGCATTTT
NA	TRBV29-1	NA	TRBJ1-1	CSVGKIQSTSEAFF	TGCAGCGTTGGTAAGATACAGTCGACCTCTGAAGCTTTCTTT
NA	TRBV6-2/TRBV6-3	NA	TRBJ2-7	CASSVAVKSYEQYF	TGTGCCAGCAGTGTAGCAGTCAAATCCTACGAGCAGTACTTC
TRBD2	TRBV14	NA	TRBJ2-7	CASSQWTSGAARGEQYF	TGTGCCAGCAGCCAATGGACTAGCGGGGCCGCAAGGGGCGAGCAGTACTTC
NA	TRBV5-4	NA	TRBJ2-1	CASSRQYNEQFF	TGTGCCAGCAGCCGACAATACAATGAGCAGTTCTTC
TRBD1	TRBV7-9	NA	TRBJ1-6	CASSLPGTDNSPLHF	TGTGCCAGCAGCTTACCGGGGACAGACAATTCACCCCTCCACTTT
NA	TRBV24-1	NA	TRBJ1-4	CATSDWDGRNEKLFF	TGTGCCACCAGTGATTGGGACGGGAGGAATGAAAAACTGTTTTTT
TRBD1	TRBV4-2	once	TRBJ1-6	CASSQIQGQSSYNSPLHF	TGTGCCAGCAGCCAAATCCAGGGACAGAGCTCCTATAATTCACCCCTCCACTTT
NA	TRBV2	NA	TRBJ1-6	CASSNTGIGNNSPLHF	TGTGCCAGCAGTAATACAGGGATTGGGAATAATTCACCCCTCCACTTT
NA	TRBV6-5	NA	TRBJ2-5	CASRGGLTRQETQYF	TGTGCCAGCAGGGGGGGATTGACGAGACAAGAGACCCAGTACTTC